This T cell receptor beta chain was recorded in a study of response to subunit inactivated influenza vaccine. Study-wide points: Researchers suggested that each seasonal influenza vaccination recruits few new T cells.

As for this clonotype: Its antigen is still unknown.

A single record per CDR3 protein comes from TCRdb applying MiXCR to the RT-PCR reads. The data contain 150,000 to 200,000 distinct CDR3 sequences, about a tenth of them singletons. Germline V gene sequence: CDR1 LNHDA, CDR2 SQIVND (reference sequence). V was trimmed by 3 bases and J by 3 bases, leaving 12 bases between them. The CDR3 covers 14 residues. The clonotype comes from a man aged 50 to 59 who received an inactivated influenza vaccine. This chain links TRBV19 with TRBJ2-7; D uncertain. The source material was non-naive T cells sorted from PBMCs, sampled about 6 weeks after vaccination. This CDR3 reads CASSIRTDGYEQYF. The CDR3 DNA follows: TGTGCCAGTAGTATCCGGACGGATGGCTACGAGCAGTACTTC. The full variable domain, rest sourced from reference TRBV19 and TRBJ2-7, is DGGITQSPKYLFRKEGQNVTLSCEQNLNHDAMYWYRQDPGQGLRLIYYSQIVNDFQKGDIAEGYSVSREKKESFPLTVTSAQKNPTAFYLCASSIRTDGYEQYFGPGTRLTVT.